The rows below give T cell receptor beta chains drawn from one sample of a study of cytotoxic CD8 clonotypes in ibrutinib-treated CLL. Generated by immunoSEQ multiplex PCR, the TCRdb table keeps only in-frame clones and is missing some. The sample consists of approximately 340,000 clones, over 55% of them appearing once. Sequencing was performed on PBMCs, taken after 36 months of ibrutinib treatment. The source of these receptors is a human donor with chronic lymphocytic leukemia. CDR3s include the opening cysteine and the closing phenylalanine or tryptophan. D genes are given only for firm matches. Clone size is not always given. Where it is, it says once, few, many or a class for expanded clones.

>TRBV29-1|TRBD2|TRBJ2-5|once
TGCAGCGTTGAAAGACTAGCGATCCAAGAGACCCAGTACTTC
CSVERLAIQETQYF
>TRBV6-5|TRBD1|TRBJ1-6|few
TGTGCCAGCAGTTACGTGGGACAGGGTATGGATTCACCCCTCCACTTT
CASSYVGQGMDSPLHF
>TRBV11-3|TRBD1|TRBJ1-2|-
TGTGCCAGCAGTCAAACCGGGACAGGGCTCTATGGCTACACCTTC
CASSQTGTGLYGYTF
>TRBV5-1|TRBD1|TRBJ2-5|-
TGCGCCAGCAGCTTGGGGCCAGGGGGCTCTCAGACCCAGTACTTC
CASSLGPGGSQTQYF
>TRBV10-3|TRBD1|TRBJ1-5|-
TGTGCCATCAGTGTACAGGGGCAGCCCCAGCATTTT
CAISVQGQPQHF
>TRBV11-2|TRBD1|TRBJ1-2|-
TGTGCCAGCAGCTCGTACAGGGGAGGCTACACCTTC
CASSSYRGGYTF
>TRBV25-1|TRBD2|TRBJ2-1|-
TGTGCCAGCGCCGAGCGGGGCGGGGGGGCCTTAAATGAGCAGTTCTTC
CASAERGGGALNEQFF
>TRBV27|-|TRBJ2-3|-
TGTGCCAGCAGTTTATCATGGGGGACTGATACGCAGTATTTT
CASSLSWGTDTQYF
>TRBV2|-|TRBJ1-6|-
TGTGCCAGCAGAGTACAAGAAGATTCACCCCTCCACTTT
CASRVQEDSPLHF
>TRBV6-6|-|TRBJ1-2|-
TGTGCCAGCAGTTACGGGGAGTATGGCTACACCTTC
CASSYGEYGYTF
>TRBV5-1|-|TRBJ1-1|-
TGCGCCAGCAGCCCCACAGGGTTGTCCACTGAAGCTTTCTTT
CASSPTGLSTEAFF
>TRBV27|-|TRBJ2-5|-
TGTGCCAGCAGTCGGCGGGGACCCAAAGAGACCCAGTACTTC
CASSRRGPKETQYF
>TRBV19|-|TRBJ1-1|-
TGTGCCAGTACGAAGGGGTCCGAAGCTTTCTTT
CASTKGSEAFF
>TRBV6-5|TRBD1|TRBJ1-1|-
TGTGCCAGCAGTTACTTCAGGGGGCTGAACACTGAAGCTTTCTTT
CASSYFRGLNTEAFF
>TRBV19|TRBD1|TRBJ1-3|-
TGTGCCAGTATCAACAGGGGGCGAGGAAACACCATATATTTT
CASINRGRGNTIYF
>TRBV5-1|-|TRBJ2-1|-
TGCGCCAGCAGCTTGGAAGGACGCCAGTACAATGAGCAGTTCTTC
CASSLEGRQYNEQFF
>TRBV5-4|TRBD2|TRBJ2-7|-
TGTGCCAGCAGCTTGGGATTAGCGGGAGAGGAGATATTC
CASSLGLAGEEIF
>TRBV6-1|TRBD1|TRBJ2-3|-
TGTGCCAGCAGTGAAGCTTTAGGGGACAGGGTAACAGATACGCAGTATTTT
CASSEALGDRVTDTQYF
>TRBV6-5|-|TRBJ1-5|-
TGTGCCAGCAGTTCCCGGGGCCTGGGTGGTCAGCCCCAGCATTTT
CASSSRGLGGQPQHF
>TRBV13|-|TRBJ2-5|-
TGTGCCAGCAGGCGGGGTGGCAGGGCAGAGACCCAGTACTTC
CASRRGGRAETQYF
>TRBV11-3|TRBD2|TRBJ2-3|few
TGTGCCAGCAGCTTAAATGGGGGGACTAGCGGGAGAGATACGCAGTATTTT
CASSLNGGTSGRDTQYF
>TRBV29-1|-|TRBJ2-7|-
TGCAGCGTTGGCCCCTACCTCGGTGACCGCGACGAGCAGTACTTC
CSVGPYLGDRDEQYF
>TRBV9|-|TRBJ2-2|few
TGTGCCAGCAGCGAGGACCCCGCGGGGACAGCGAACACCGGGGAGCTGTTTTTT
CASSEDPAGTANTGELFF
>TRBV10-3|-|TRBJ2-7|-
TGTGCCATCAGAGAGGGTGGGAGCTACGAGCAGTACTTC
CAIREGGSYEQYF
>TRBV7-6|-|TRBJ2-1|-
TGTGCCAGCAGCTTAGTGGGGGGTCGCAATGAGCAGTTCTTC
CASSLVGGRNEQFF
>TRBV5-6|-|TRBJ1-6|-
TGTGCCAGCAGCTTCGGACAGCTTAGCTCCTATAATTCACCCCTCCACTTT
CASSFGQLSSYNSPLHF
>TRBV10-3|-|TRBJ2-2|few
TGTGCCATCAGTGAAGGGGCGGCCGGGGAGCTGTTTTTT
CAISEGAAGELFF
>TRBV7-6|-|TRBJ2-1|-
TGTGCCAGCAGCTTAGCGTCCAGGGGGGCCTATATTGAGCAGTTCTTC
CASSLASRGAYIEQFF
>TRBV5-5|-|TRBJ1-5|-
TGTGCCAGCAGCCGACGGTTGATTATTAGCAATCAGCCCCAGCATTTT
CASSRRLIISNQPQHF
>TRBV2|-|TRBJ2-5|-
TGTGCCAGCAGTGAAGATAGGGGCCGCATAGAGACCCAGTACTTC
CASSEDRGRIETQYF
>TRBV27|-|TRBJ2-7|-
TGTGCCAGCAGTTCACGCCGGTTGGACGAGCAGTACTTC
CASSSRRLDEQYF
>TRBV6-5|-|TRBJ2-7|-
TGTGCCAGCAGTTACTCCTCGGGGGCATTCTACGAGCAGTACTTC
CASSYSSGAFYEQYF
>TRBV7-3|-|TRBJ1-1|once
TGTGCCAGCAGCTTACTGGGTCTGAACACTGAAGCTTTCTTT
CASSLLGLNTEAFF
>TRBV7-9|-|TRBJ1-5|-
TGTGCCAGCAGCTTTCAGGGTTTTCAGCCCCAGCATTTT
CASSFQGFQPQHF
>TRBV5-1|-|TRBJ2-3|-
TGCGCCAGCAGCGTGGGCGGGGCCCGCACAGATACGCAGTATTTT
CASSVGGARTDTQYF
>TRBV29-1|-|TRBJ2-5|-
TGCAGCGTTGCGGGGGCCCCAGAGACCCAGTACTTC
CSVAGAPETQYF
>TRBV2|TRBD1|TRBJ1-5|few
TGTGCCAGCAGCGTCGACAGGGTAGGCCAGCCCCAGCATTTT
CASSVDRVGQPQHF
>TRBV7-3|-|TRBJ2-7|-
TGTGCCAGCAGCCCCTACGGAGGAATCTACGAGCAGTACTTC
CASSPYGGIYEQYF
>TRBV18|TRBD1|TRBJ2-1|-
TGTGCCAGCTCACCATCCCGACAGGGTGTCTACAATGAGCAGTTCTTC
CASSPSRQGVYNEQFF
>TRBV18|-|TRBJ2-2|-
TGTGCCAGCTCAGGGACGCGGAACACCGGGGAGCTGTTTTTT
CASSGTRNTGELFF
>TRBV7-9|-|TRBJ2-4|few
TGTGCCAGCAGCGCTGGACAGTCAAAAGAGGGCAAAAACATTCAGTACTTC
CASSAGQSKEGKNIQYF
>TRBV18|-|TRBJ2-3|-
TGTGCCAGCTCGCTACGGTCAGGGTTGGGAGCGGATACGCAGTATTTT
CASSLRSGLGADTQYF
>TRBV5-6|-|TRBJ2-7|once
TGTGCCAGCAGCTTGGGGTCCATCTACGAGCAGTACTTC
CASSLGSIYEQYF
>TRBV7-9|TRBD2|TRBJ2-7|-
TGTGCCAGCAGCTTAGCGGAAGGCGGGGGGCGTAGTGAGCAGTACTTC
CASSLAEGGGRSEQYF
>TRBV5-1|-|TRBJ1-6|few
TGCGCCAGCAGCTTGGGGGGCGTGGATCGATCACCCCTCCACTTT
CASSLGGVDRSPLHF
>TRBV29-1|-|TRBJ2-7|once
TGCAGCGTTGAAGATCCCGCCTGGGACGAGCAGTACTTC
CSVEDPAWDEQYF
>TRBV10-3|-|TRBJ1-5|-
TGTGCCATCTCCTCGGTTAGCAATCAGCCCCAGCATTTT
CAISSVSNQPQHF
>TRBV6-1|-|TRBJ1-4|few
TGTGCCAGCAGTGAAGGGATGTGGCCGGACGACAGACTGTTTTTT
CASSEGMWPDDRLFF
>TRBV10-3|TRBD2|TRBJ2-2|-
TGTGCCATCAGCCTGGGCGGACTAGTCACGAACACCGGGGAGCTGTTTTTT
CAISLGGLVTNTGELFF
>TRBV7-8|-|TRBJ2-5|-
TGTGCCAGCAGCTACGGATCCCAAGAGACCCAGTACTTC
CASSYGSQETQYF
>TRBV2|-|TRBJ2-7|-
TGTGCCAGCGGAGGCCTGAAGGGGCCCTACGAGCAGTACTTC
CASGGLKGPYEQYF
>TRBV4-1|-|TRBJ1-5|few
TGCGCCAGCAGCCAAGAAGTGGGATCGAGGGTGGCTCAGCCCCAGCATTTT
CASSQEVGSRVAQPQHF
>TRBV10-2|-|TRBJ2-3|few
TGCGCCAGCAGTGAGCGAAACACAGATACGCAGTATTTT
CASSERNTDTQYF